This section outlines one T cell receptor (beta chain) sequence together with its context. This entry comes from a study of blood T cell repertoires in COVID-19. The repertoire was sequenced with immunoSEQ multiplex PCR; TCRdb's copy has only in-frame clones and lacks some. The repertoire holds about 140,000 clones, with around nine tenths as singletons. Trimming took 2 bases from V and 4 from J, leaving 7 bases between them. Germline V gene data show CDR1 as SGHTA and CDR2 as FQGNSA. The CDR3 sequence is 13 residues long. This sequence originates from a middle-aged woman with acute or convalescent COVID-19. Sequenced: peripheral blood. V is TRBV7-2 and J is TRBJ2-3; D uncertain. The chain's CDR3 is CASSLREADTQYF. The DNA for the CDR3 is TGTGCCAGCAGCTTACGTGAGGCAGATACGCAGTATTTT.